This T cell receptor (beta chain) appears in the sequencing data of a study of blood T cells in healthy people across ages. Remarks on this clonotype: The antigen is not known. Germline is not matched at one junction end, which may reflect a read error.

At least 6 micrograms of total RNA were extracted per sample. Study-level results: Donor CMV infection status was unknown, possibly confounding age-related changes in expanded clonotypes. The study found more naive CD4+ cells and higher diversity in long-lived than aged donors.

The authors ran a second PCR of roughly 6 to 12 cycles using a sample-barcoded 5' primer and a J-beta primer mix. Tags on each cDNA molecule came from a template-switch adaptor with 12 random nucleotides. Each CDR3 protein is one row after TCRdb ran MiXCR on the 5' RACE reads. This sample carries over 550,000 distinct CDR3 sequences, less than 35% of them seen once, and the ten largest clones take approximately 14%. The sample comprised blood. This TCR was sampled from a woman older than 75 in good health.

The CDR3 is CASRFQEAQYF. For the CDR3, the DNA is TGCGCCAGCAGATTTCAAGAGGCCCAGTACTTC. This sequence joins TRBV7-9 and TRBJ2-5; no clear D. Germline assignment: CDR1 SEHNR and CDR2 FQNEAQ (reference sequence). The CDR3 spans 11 residues.